Listed below are T cell receptor beta chains from one sample, sequenced in a study of blood T cells in healthy people across ages. TCRdb reanalysed the 5' RACE reads using MiXCR and keeps one entry per CDR3 protein. The profile shows around 800,000 distinct CDR3 sequences, about 42% of them singletons. Sequencing was performed on blood. All receptors derive from a man in his fifties or sixties in good health. Both conserved end residues are part of each CDR3. The order of the fields is J gene, clone size, D gene, V gene, CDR3 DNA, CDR3 protein. D genes are given only for firm matches. Not all rows give a size; the values are once, few, many and, for expanded clones, a class.

j_call: TRBJ2-7; clone_size: NA; d_call: NA; v_call: TRBV5-1; cdr3_nt: TGCGCCAGCAGCATCGGGAACTACGAGCAGTACTTC; cdr3_aa: CASSIGNYEQYF
j_call: TRBJ2-7; clone_size: NA; d_call: TRBD2; v_call: TRBV10-3; cdr3_nt: TGTGCCATCAGTTACGGGACTAGCTCCTACGAGCAGTACTTC; cdr3_aa: CAISYGTSSYEQYF
j_call: TRBJ2-7; clone_size: NA; d_call: NA; v_call: TRBV7-2; cdr3_nt: TGTGCCAGCAGCCTCCGTACAGGGCGCGAGCAGTACTTC; cdr3_aa: CASSLRTGREQYF
j_call: TRBJ1-2; clone_size: few; d_call: TRBD1; v_call: TRBV12-3/TRBV12-4; cdr3_nt: TGTGCCAGCAGTGACAGGGCTTATGGCTACACCTTC; cdr3_aa: CASSDRAYGYTF
j_call: TRBJ2-7; clone_size: NA; d_call: NA; v_call: TRBV20-1; cdr3_nt: TGCAGTGCTAATGAGGGGCCGGTTTACGAGCAGTACTTC; cdr3_aa: CSANEGPVYEQYF
j_call: TRBJ2-4; clone_size: few; d_call: NA; v_call: TRBV12-3/TRBV12-4; cdr3_nt: TGTGCCAGCAGTTTTTCATCGGTAGCCAAAAACATTCAGTACTTC; cdr3_aa: CASSFSSVAKNIQYF
j_call: TRBJ1-2; clone_size: NA; d_call: TRBD1; v_call: TRBV12-3/TRBV12-4; cdr3_nt: TGTGCCAGCAGTCAACCGGGACAGGGGTACTATGGCTACACCTTC; cdr3_aa: CASSQPGQGYYGYTF
j_call: TRBJ2-5; clone_size: few; d_call: NA; v_call: TRBV13; cdr3_nt: TGTGCCAGCAGCTTACAACAGGGTACGGGAGAGACCCAGTACTTC; cdr3_aa: CASSLQQGTGETQYF
j_call: TRBJ1-1; clone_size: NA; d_call: NA; v_call: TRBV7-2; cdr3_nt: TGTGCCAGCAGCTTAGTGAGAGGGCGGAACACGGAAGCTTTCTTT; cdr3_aa: CASSLVRGRNTEAFF
j_call: TRBJ1-2; clone_size: few; d_call: TRBD1; v_call: TRBV6-5; cdr3_nt: TGTGCCAGCAGTTACGATGTCGGGGGGAGGACAGGGAACTATGGCTACACCTTC; cdr3_aa: CASSYDVGGRTGNYGYTF
j_call: TRBJ1-2; clone_size: NA; d_call: NA; v_call: TRBV29-1; cdr3_nt: TGCAGCGTTTGGGTGTGGGGCTACACCTTC; cdr3_aa: CSVWVWGYTF
j_call: TRBJ2-2; clone_size: NA; d_call: NA; v_call: TRBV4-1; cdr3_nt: TGCGCCAGCAGCCAAGAACGTGGGCGGACTTATGGGGAGCTGTTTTTT; cdr3_aa: CASSQERGRTYGELFF
j_call: TRBJ2-1; clone_size: NA; d_call: TRBD2; v_call: TRBV29-1; cdr3_nt: TGCAGCGTGCTTACTAGCGGGGGGACCTACAATGAGCAGTTCTTC; cdr3_aa: CSVLTSGGTYNEQFF
j_call: TRBJ2-6; clone_size: few; d_call: NA; v_call: TRBV6-2/TRBV6-3; cdr3_nt: TGTGCCAGCAGTCCCGTAAATGGGGCCAACGTCCTGACTTTC; cdr3_aa: CASSPVNGANVLTF
j_call: TRBJ2-1; clone_size: NA; d_call: NA; v_call: TRBV13; cdr3_nt: TGTGCCAGCAGCGGGGGATTTTCTGAGCAGTTCTTC; cdr3_aa: CASSGGFSEQFF
j_call: TRBJ2-7; clone_size: NA; d_call: NA; v_call: TRBV10-1; cdr3_nt: TGCGCCAGCAGTGAGGTCGGAGGGTCCGAGCAGTACTTC; cdr3_aa: CASSEVGGSEQYF
j_call: TRBJ2-3; clone_size: NA; d_call: NA; v_call: TRBV10-2; cdr3_nt: TGCGCCAGCAGTGAGCCAGGGATCGCAGATACGCAGTATTTT; cdr3_aa: CASSEPGIADTQYF